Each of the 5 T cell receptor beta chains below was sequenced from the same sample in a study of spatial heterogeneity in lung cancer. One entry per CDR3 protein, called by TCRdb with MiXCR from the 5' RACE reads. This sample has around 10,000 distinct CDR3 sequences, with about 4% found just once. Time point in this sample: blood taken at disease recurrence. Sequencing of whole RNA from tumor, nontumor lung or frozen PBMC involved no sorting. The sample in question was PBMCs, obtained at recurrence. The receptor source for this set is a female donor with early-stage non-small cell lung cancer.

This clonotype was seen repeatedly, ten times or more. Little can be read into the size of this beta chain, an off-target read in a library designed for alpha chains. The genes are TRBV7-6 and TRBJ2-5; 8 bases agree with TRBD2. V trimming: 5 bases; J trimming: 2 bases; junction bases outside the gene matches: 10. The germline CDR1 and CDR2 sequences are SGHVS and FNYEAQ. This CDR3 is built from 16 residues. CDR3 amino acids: CASSLPPGLAQETQYF. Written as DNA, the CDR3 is TGTGCCAGCAGCCTACCCCCAGGACTAGCTCAAGAGACCCAGTACTTC.

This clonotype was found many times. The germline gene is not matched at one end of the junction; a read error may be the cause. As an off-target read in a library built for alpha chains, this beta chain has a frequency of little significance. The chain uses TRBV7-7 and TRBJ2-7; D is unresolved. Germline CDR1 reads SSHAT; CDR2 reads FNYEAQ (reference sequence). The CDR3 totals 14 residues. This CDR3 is CASSLDVGDSEQYF. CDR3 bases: TGTGCTAGCAGCTTAGATGTAGGAGACTCCGAGCAGTACTTC.

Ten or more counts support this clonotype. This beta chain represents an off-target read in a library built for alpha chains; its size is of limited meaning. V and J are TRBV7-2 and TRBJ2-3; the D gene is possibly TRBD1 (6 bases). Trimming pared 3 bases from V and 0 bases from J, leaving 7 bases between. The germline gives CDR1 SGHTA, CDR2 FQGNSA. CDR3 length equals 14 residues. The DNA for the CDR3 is TGTGCCAGCAGCTTCGGACAGAGCACAGATACGCAGTATTTT. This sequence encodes CASSFGQSTDTQYF.

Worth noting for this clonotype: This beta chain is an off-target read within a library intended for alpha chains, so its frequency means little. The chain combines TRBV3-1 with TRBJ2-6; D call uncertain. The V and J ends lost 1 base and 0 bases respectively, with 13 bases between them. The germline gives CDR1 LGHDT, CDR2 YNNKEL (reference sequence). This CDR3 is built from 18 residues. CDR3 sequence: CASSQGAVGSSGANVLTF. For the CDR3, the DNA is TGTGCCAGCAGCCAAGGGGCTGTCGGAAGCTCTGGGGCCAACGTCCTGACTTTC.

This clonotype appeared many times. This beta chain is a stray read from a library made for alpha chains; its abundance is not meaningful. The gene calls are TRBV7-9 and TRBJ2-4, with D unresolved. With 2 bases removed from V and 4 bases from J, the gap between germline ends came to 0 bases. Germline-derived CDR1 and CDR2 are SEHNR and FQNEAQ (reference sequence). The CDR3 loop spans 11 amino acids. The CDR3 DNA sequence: TGTGCCAGCAGCTTAAAAAACATTCAGTACTTC. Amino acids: CASSLKNIQYF.